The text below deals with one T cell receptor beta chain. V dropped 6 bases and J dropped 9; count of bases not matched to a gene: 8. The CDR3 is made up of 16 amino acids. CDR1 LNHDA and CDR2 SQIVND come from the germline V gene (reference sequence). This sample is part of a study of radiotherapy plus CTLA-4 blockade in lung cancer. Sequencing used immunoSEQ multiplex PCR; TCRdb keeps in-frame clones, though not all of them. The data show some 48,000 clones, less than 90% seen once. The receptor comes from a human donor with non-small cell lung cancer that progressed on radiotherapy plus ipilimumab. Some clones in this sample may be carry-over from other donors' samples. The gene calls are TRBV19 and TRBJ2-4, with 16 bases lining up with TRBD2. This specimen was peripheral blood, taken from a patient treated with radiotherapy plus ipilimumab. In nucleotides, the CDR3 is TGTGCCAGTAGCACCGGGACTAGCGGGAGGGCCGTCATTCAGTACTTC. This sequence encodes CASSTGTSGRAVIQYF.